This TCR beta chain was recovered during a study of blood T cells in healthy people across ages. There are 16 residues in the CDR3. The V and J ends lost 3 bases and 2 bases respectively, with 16 bases between them. With a J-beta primer mix and a sample-barcoded 5' primer, a second PCR ran roughly 6 to 11 cycles. The template-switch adaptor, which had 12 random nucleotides, put a tag on each cDNA molecule. TCRdb analysed the 5' RACE reads with MiXCR anew, one entry per CDR3 protein. The repertoire holds some 1.1 million distinct CDR3 sequences, approximately 38% seen once, with roughly 13% in the top ten.

The V and J genes are TRBV12-3 or TRBV12-4 and TRBJ2-5; D is unresolved. This TCR was recovered from a man aged 18 to 30 in good health. Sequencing was performed on blood. The CDR3 loop reads CASSFSVGNRQETQYF. The CDR3 DNA is TGTGCCAGCAGTTTTTCGGTAGGGAATAGGCAAGAGACCCAGTACTTC.